The present T cell receptor beta chain was sequenced within a study of blood T cell repertoires in COVID-19. The protocol was immunoSEQ multiplex PCR, while the TCRdb copy is restricted to in-frame clones and leaves out a portion. This table holds under 250,000 clones, approximately 83% found once. The CDR3 extends over 12 amino acids. V was pared by 6 bases and J by 2 bases, with 8 bases between. The germline gives CDR1 MNHEY, CDR2 SVGAGI. The chain employs TRBV6-5 and TRBJ2-7, with unresolved D. Sequencing used peripheral blood. The TCR originated in a man in his fifties or sixties with active or convalescent COVID-19. This chain's CDR3 is CASRQQPYEQYF. The CDR3, as DNA: TGTGCCAGCAGACAGCAACCCTACGAGCAGTACTTC.